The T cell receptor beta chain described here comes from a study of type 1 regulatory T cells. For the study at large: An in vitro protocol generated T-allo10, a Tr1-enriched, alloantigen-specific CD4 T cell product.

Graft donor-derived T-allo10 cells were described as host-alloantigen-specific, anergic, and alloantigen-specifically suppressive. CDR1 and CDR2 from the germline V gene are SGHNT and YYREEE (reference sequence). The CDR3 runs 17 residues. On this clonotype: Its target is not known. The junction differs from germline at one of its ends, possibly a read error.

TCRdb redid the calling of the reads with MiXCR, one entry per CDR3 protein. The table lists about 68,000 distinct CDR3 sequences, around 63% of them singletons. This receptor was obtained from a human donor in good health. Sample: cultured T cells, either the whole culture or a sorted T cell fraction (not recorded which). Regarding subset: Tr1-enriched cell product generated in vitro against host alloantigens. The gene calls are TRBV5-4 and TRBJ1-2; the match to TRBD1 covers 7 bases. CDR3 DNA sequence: TGTGCCAGCAACTTGAGACAGGGAAGGACAACTAACTATGGCTACACCTTC. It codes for CASNLRQGRTTNYGYTF. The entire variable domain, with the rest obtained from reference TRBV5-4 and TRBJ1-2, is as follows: ETGVTQSPTHLIKTRGQQVTLRCSSQSGHNTVSWYQQALGQGPQFIFQYYREEENGRGNFPPRFSGLQFPNYSSELNVNALELDDSALYLCASNLRQGRTTNYGYTFGSGTRLTVV.